This passage covers 23 T cell receptor beta chains from one sample sequenced in a study of read filtering for tumor transcriptome and immune sequencing. From around 0.4 ug of RNA, a library with molecular barcoded alpha/delta and beta/gamma adaptors was made. TCRdb redid the calling of the reads with MiXCR, one entry per CDR3 protein. The repertoire includes around 140,000 distinct CDR3 sequences, under 15% of them detected once, and roughly 7.6% sits in the top ten. Sequencing input: a population of CD138-negative cells sorted from bone marrow. Receptors were obtained from a donor aged 40 or over with multiple myeloma.

Only a few counts were recorded for this clonotype. The gene calls are TRBV7-9 and TRBJ2-3; 9 positions agree with TRBD1. This CDR3 is 16 amino acids long. J gave up 3 bases and V 5 bases, and 9 bases lay outside the gene matches. Germline lookup yields CDR1 SEHNR and CDR2 FQNEAQ (reference sequence). This CDR3 reads CASSPPPGQGTDTQYF. The DNA of the CDR3 is TGTGCCAGCAGCCCCCCCCCCGGACAGGGGACAGATACGCAGTATTTT.

This clonotype was found a few times. The rearrangement uses TRBV30 and TRBJ2-6; D gene unclear. Germline V gene lookup returns CDR1 GTSNPN and CDR2 SVGIG (reference sequence). V lost 4 bases to trimming and J lost 0 bases, with 10 bases between them. The CDR3 spans 15 residues. The CDR3 here is CAWMLDPSGANVLTF. CDR3 nucleotides: TGTGCCTGGATGCTTGATCCCTCTGGGGCCAACGTCCTGACTTTC.

The chain is built from TRBV28 and TRBJ2-5; a possible D gene is TRBD2 (6 bases). V was pared by 4 bases and J by 5 bases, with 14 bases between. CDR1 and CDR2 from the germline V gene are MDHEN and SYDVKM. The CDR3 is 14 residues long. CDR3: CASSYDKEGETQYF. Here the CDR3 DNA reads TGTGCCAGCAGTTACGACAAGGAGGGTGAGACCCAGTACTTC. Complete variable domain (other parts from reference TRBV28 and TRBJ2-5): DVKVTQSSRYLVKRTGEKVFLECVQDMDHENMFWYRQDPGLGLRLIYFSYDVKMKEKGDIPEGYSVSREKKERFSLILESASTNQTSMYLCASSYDKEGETQYFGPGTRLLVL.

This clonotype occurred many times. CDR3 amino acids: CASSSPGQGIAGELFF. CDR3 DNA: TGTGCCAGCAGCTCACCGGGACAGGGTATAGCCGGGGAGCTGTTTTTT. The chain has TRBV7-9 and TRBJ2-2, with 9 bases aligning to TRBD1. The CDR3 sequence is 16 residues long. CDR1 is SEHNR, CDR2 FQNEAQ, per germline (reference sequence). With V trimmed by 4 bases and J by 6 bases, 9 bases remained unmatched.

This clonotype was recorded many times. The chain links TRBV7-3 to TRBJ2-1, with 13 bases lining up with TRBD2. The V segment lost 2 bases and the J segment 7 bases; nucleotides outside the gene matches: 2. Germline lookup yields CDR1 SGHTA and CDR2 FQGTGA. This CDR3 is built from 15 residues. CDR3 sequence reads: CASSLLTSGRNEQFF. Here the CDR3 DNA reads TGTGCCAGCAGCTTATTGACTAGCGGGAGGAATGAGCAGTTCTTC.

This clonotype was detected ten times or more. The chain joins TRBV4-1 to TRBJ1-4; no clear D. Trimming took off 1 base at V and 6 bases at J, with 9 bases between the two ends. This CDR3 comprises 14 residues. The germline gives CDR1 MGHRA, CDR2 YSYEKL. The CDR3 here is CASSQGGIHEKLFF. The CDR3 DNA is TGCGCCAGCAGCCAAGGGGGTATTCATGAAAAACTGTTTTTT.

This clonotype was seen at least ten times. V is TRBV5-1 and J is TRBJ2-2; 10 bases match TRBD1. V lost 4 bases to trimming and J lost 4 bases; unmatched junction nucleotides: 10. The CDR3 extends over 17 amino acids. Germline V gives CDR1 SGHRS, CDR2 YFSETQ. The CDR3 loop is CASSKDGGTGVTGELFF. The CDR3 DNA reads TGCGCCAGCAGCAAAGACGGGGGGACAGGGGTCACCGGGGAGCTGTTTTTT.

This clonotype was seen at least ten times. J is TRBJ2-1 and V is TRBV20-1, with 8 bases that match TRBD2. The CDR3 covers 15 residues. The germline CDR1 and CDR2 sequences are DFQATT and SNEGSKA (reference sequence). The ends lost 3 bases at V and 9 bases at J; junction bases unmatched: 13. The CDR3 DNA sequence: TGCAGTGCTAGGGGGAGTATCGGGAGGGCCGGTGAGCAGTTCTTC. Amino acid sequence: CSARGSIGRAGEQFF.

The chain's CDR3 is CASSQEPSGSQETQYF. CDR3 nucleotide sequence: TGTGCCAGCAGCCAAGAGCCGAGCGGATCCCAAGAGACCCAGTACTTC. The rearrangement uses TRBV3-1 and TRBJ2-5; weak D call: TRBD2 (5 bases). Germline assignment: CDR1 LGHDT and CDR2 YNNKEL (reference sequence). This CDR3 spans 16 amino acids. With 0 bases removed from V and 1 base from J, the gap between germline ends came to 12 bases.

This clonotype has ten or more counts. The chain employs TRBV20-1 and TRBJ2-1, with TRBD2 matching 10 bases. Germline V gene data show CDR1 as DFQATT and CDR2 as SNEGSKA (reference sequence). The CDR3 consists of 14 residues. The J segment lost 4 bases and the V segment lost 6 bases, leaving 6 bases of the junction unmatched. CDR3 region: CSAKLAGPYNEQFF. The CDR3 DNA reads TGCAGTGCCAAACTAGCGGGGCCTTACAATGAGCAGTTCTTC.

This clonotype has ten or more counts. The chain has TRBV7-3 and TRBJ2-1; no reliable D call. The ends were cut back, 5 bases at V and 4 bases at J, with 9 bases in the middle. The CDR3 sequence is 13 residues long. The V gene's germline CDR1 is SGHTA and CDR2 FQGTGA. The CDR3 DNA reads TGTGCCAGCAGCCACGACTCTTACAATGAGCAGTTCTTC. It codes for CASSHDSYNEQFF.

This clonotype was recorded many times. The chain has TRBV19 and TRBJ1-5; D gene unclear. Germline CDR1 LNHDA, CDR2 SQIVND (reference sequence). V gave up 3 bases and J gave up 1 base, with 1 base separating them. CDR3 size: 12 residues. The CDR3 coding sequence is TGTGCCAGTAGTATGAGCAATCAGCCCCAGCATTTT. This sequence encodes CASSMSNQPQHF.

This clonotype was seen a handful of times. This rearrangement joins TRBV19 to TRBJ2-2, with 7 bases matching TRBD2. With 3 bases clipped from V and 7 bases from J, the junction kept 2 bases outside the gene matches. The germline gives CDR1 LNHDA, CDR2 SQIVND (reference sequence). This CDR3 is 13 amino acids long. CDR3: CASSMGGIGELFF. The CDR3 region has the DNA TGTGCCAGTAGTATGGGGGGGATCGGGGAGCTGTTTTTT.

This sequence joins TRBV2 and TRBJ2-1; TRBD2 agrees at 13 bases. V lost 3 bases, J lost 5 bases, and 1 base stayed unmatched. Germline CDR1 is SNHLY and CDR2 is FYNNEI. CDR3 length equals 15 residues. This CDR3 is CASSDGLAGDNEQFF. CDR3 sequence (DNA): TGTGCCAGCAGTGACGGACTAGCGGGAGACAATGAGCAGTTCTTC.

Concerning this clonotype: One junction end does not reproduce the germline sequence, and a read error may be involved. V and J are TRBV5-6 and TRBJ1-3; weak D call: TRBD1 (5 bases). The CDR3 consists of 16 residues. Germline V gives CDR1 SGHDT, CDR2 YYEEEE. The CDR3 reads CASSSPGLRDGNTIYF. The CDR3 DNA reads TGTGCCAGCAGCTCCCCGGGACTACGGGATGGAAACACCATATACTTT.

This clonotype was detected many times. This chain links TRBV7-9 with TRBJ1-1; perhaps TRBD1 as D (5 bases). The CDR3 loop spans 12 amino acids. Trimming removed 4 bases from V and 7 bases from J, with 10 bases in between. Germline CDR1 SEHNR, CDR2 FQNEAQ (reference sequence). The CDR3 DNA reads as TGTGCCAGCAGCTCCCGGGACGGTGAAGCTTTCTTT. This encodes CASSSRDGEAFF.

This clonotype occurred many times. V gene TRBV7-2 combines with J gene TRBJ2-7, with no clear D. CDR1 SGHTA and CDR2 FQGNSA come from the germline V gene. Trimming pared 1 base from V and 1 base from J, leaving 8 bases between. This CDR3 is 14 amino acids long. The CDR3 DNA reads as TGTGCCAGCAGCTTAGTGGGCTCGTCCTACGAGCAGTACTTC. It is translated as CASSLVGSSYEQYF.

There are many counts of this clonotype. The V call is TRBV20-1, the J call TRBJ2-1; D may be TRBD1 (6 bases). This CDR3 spans 14 amino acids. Deletions cut 1 base from V and 3 bases from J, with 10 bases between. CDR1 DFQATT and CDR2 SNEGSKA come from the germline V gene (reference sequence). In DNA form, the CDR3 reads TGCAGTGCTAGAGGGGACAAGGACTACAATGAGCAGTTCTTC. Residues: CSARGDKDYNEQFF.

This clonotype was seen many times. This chain connects TRBV20-1 to TRBJ2-1; TRBD2 matches at 12 bases. The CDR3 consists of 16 residues. V dropped 0 bases and J dropped 3; count of bases not matched to a gene: 3. The V gene's germline CDR1 is DFQATT and CDR2 SNEGSKA (reference sequence). The CDR3 region has the DNA TGCAGTGCTAGAGACCCGACTAGCGGGAGCTACAATGAGCAGTTCTTC. This sequence encodes CSARDPTSGSYNEQFF.

This clonotype was counted at least ten times. V and J are TRBV11-2 and TRBJ2-1, with TRBD2 matching 8 bases. Germline V lookup: CDR1 SGHAT, CDR2 FQNNGV. V was pared by 4 bases and J by 11 bases, with 16 bases of the junction left unmatched. The CDR3 is 16 residues long. As DNA, the CDR3 is TGTGCCAGCAGCTCCGCGGGGGCGGGAGGCGGTCAGCAGCAGTTCTTC. Amino acids: CASSSAGAGGGQQQFF. Full variable domain (remainder filled in from reference TRBV11-2 and TRBJ2-1): EAGVAQSPRYKIIEKRQSVAFWCNPISGHATLYWYQQILGQGPKLLIQFQNNGVVDDSQLPKDRFSAERLKGVDSTLKIQPAKLEDSAVYLCASSSAGAGGGQQQFFGPGTRLTVL.

This clonotype was counted ten times or more. The chain has TRBV4-3 and TRBJ2-7, with D perhaps TRBD2 (5 bases). CDR1 and CDR2 from the germline V gene are LGHNA and YSLEER. Trimming stripped 1 base from V and 0 bases from J, with 10 bases between. The length of the CDR3 is 15 residues. The CDR3 loop is CASSQGAESSYEQYF. Written as DNA, the CDR3 is TGCGCCAGCAGCCAAGGAGCGGAAAGCTCCTACGAGCAGTACTTC.

This clonotype was recorded at least ten times. The chain combines TRBV12-3 or TRBV12-4 with TRBJ2-5; 10 bases match TRBD1. V trimming: 1 base; J trimming: 5 bases; junction bases outside the gene matches: 10. CDR3 length: 17 residues. The CDR3 sequence is CASSLGSADRGRETQYF. The CDR3, as DNA: TGTGCCAGCAGTTTAGGTTCCGCCGACAGGGGGCGGGAGACCCAGTACTTC.

This clonotype was seen at least ten times. The CDR3 loop reads CSARGGLGRVYEQYF. For the CDR3, the DNA is TGCAGTGCTAGAGGCGGATTGGGCAGGGTCTACGAGCAGTACTTC. The chain employs TRBV20-1 and TRBJ2-7, with D perhaps matching TRBD1 (5 bases). CDR3 length equals 15 residues. Germline CDR1 DFQATT, CDR2 SNEGSKA (reference sequence). V was trimmed by 1 base and J by 3 bases, leaving 16 bases between them.